This T cell receptor beta chain was sequenced during a study of cytotoxic CD8 clonotypes in ibrutinib-treated CLL. For this clone: What it binds is not known.

Sequencing was performed with immunoSEQ multiplex PCR; in TCRdb, only in-frame clones are kept and a portion is missing. In the table there are 150,000 or so clones, approximately 91% of which are singletons. Study-wide results and limits: Ibrutinib response saw clonality rise, and progression saw it return toward baseline.

Deletions cut 5 bases from V and 4 bases from J, with 15 bases between. The germline V gene has CDR1 SGHAT and CDR2 FQNNGV. This CDR3 has 16 amino acids. The genes are TRBV11-2 and TRBJ2-6; D perhaps matches TRBD2 (7 bases). The sequence came from a human donor with chronic lymphocytic leukemia. Sequencing used PBMCs, obtained at disease progression, from a patient treated with ibrutinib. CDR3 protein: CASSHRGGLGANVLTF. CDR3 in DNA: TGTGCCAGCAGCCATAGGGGGGGCCTCGGGGCCAACGTCCTGACTTTC.